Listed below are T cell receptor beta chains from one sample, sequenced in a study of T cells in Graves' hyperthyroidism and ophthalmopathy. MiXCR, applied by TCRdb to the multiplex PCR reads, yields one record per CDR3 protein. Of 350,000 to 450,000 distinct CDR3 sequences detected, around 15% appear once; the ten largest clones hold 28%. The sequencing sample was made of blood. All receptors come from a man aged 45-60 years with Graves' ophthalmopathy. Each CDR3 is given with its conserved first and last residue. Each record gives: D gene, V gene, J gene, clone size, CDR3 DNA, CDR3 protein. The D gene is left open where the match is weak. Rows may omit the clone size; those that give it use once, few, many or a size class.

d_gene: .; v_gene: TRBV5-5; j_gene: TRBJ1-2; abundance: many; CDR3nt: TGTGCCAGCAGCTTGGTACAGGACTATGGCTACACCTTC; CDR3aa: CASSLVQDYGYTF
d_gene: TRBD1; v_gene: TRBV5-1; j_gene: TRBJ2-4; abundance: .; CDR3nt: TGCGCCAGCAGCGCGACAGGGGAGTTAAACATTCAGTACTTC; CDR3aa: CASSATGELNIQYF
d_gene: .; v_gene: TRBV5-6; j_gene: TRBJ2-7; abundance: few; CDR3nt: TGTGCCAGCAGCTTGCTTAACTACGAGCAGTACTTC; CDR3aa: CASSLLNYEQYF
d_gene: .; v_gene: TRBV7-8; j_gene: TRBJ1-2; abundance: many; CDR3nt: TGTGCCAGCAGCTTAATCGGGGGAATGAACTATGGCTACACCTTC; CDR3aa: CASSLIGGMNYGYTF
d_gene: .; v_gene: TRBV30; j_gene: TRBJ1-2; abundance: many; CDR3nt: TGTGCCTGGACCTTAGACAGGATCTATGGCTACACCTTC; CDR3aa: CAWTLDRIYGYTF
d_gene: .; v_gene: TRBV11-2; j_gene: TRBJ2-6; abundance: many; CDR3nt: TGTGCCAGCACCCCTACCTCGGGGGCCAACGTCCTGACTTTC; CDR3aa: CASTPTSGANVLTF
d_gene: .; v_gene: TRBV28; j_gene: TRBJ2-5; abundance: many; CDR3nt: TGTGCCATCAAACCCGGTTCTGGACAGAGAGAGACCCAGTACTTC; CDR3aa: CAIKPGSGQRETQYF
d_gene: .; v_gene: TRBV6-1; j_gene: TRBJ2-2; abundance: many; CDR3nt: TGTGCCAGCAGTGCCCTGACAGGGAACACCGGGGAGCTGTTTTTT; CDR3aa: CASSALTGNTGELFF
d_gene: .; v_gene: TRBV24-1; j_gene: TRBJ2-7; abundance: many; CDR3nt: TGTGCCACCTCAGGGGCCCCTTCCTACGAGCAGTACTTC; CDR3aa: CATSGAPSYEQYF
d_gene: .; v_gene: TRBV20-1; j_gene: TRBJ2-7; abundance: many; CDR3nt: TGCAGTGCCCGACAGCTTTCCTACGAGCAGTACTTC; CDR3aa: CSARQLSYEQYF
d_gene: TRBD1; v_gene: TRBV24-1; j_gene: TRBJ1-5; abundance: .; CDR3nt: TGTGCCACCAGTGACCCGGGGACAGCGTATAGCAATCAGCCCCAGCATTTT; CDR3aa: CATSDPGTAYSNQPQHF
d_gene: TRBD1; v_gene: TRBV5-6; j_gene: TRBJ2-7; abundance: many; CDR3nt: TGTGCCAGCAGCCAATCCCCCGGGACAGGGGGCAACTACGAGCAGTACTTC; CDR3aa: CASSQSPGTGGNYEQYF
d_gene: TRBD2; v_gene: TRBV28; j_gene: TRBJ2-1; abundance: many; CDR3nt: TGTGCCAGCATTCGGGGGGGGGACTATGAGCAGTTCTTC; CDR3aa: CASIRGGDYEQFF
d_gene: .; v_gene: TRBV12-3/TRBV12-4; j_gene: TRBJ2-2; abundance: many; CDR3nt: TGTGCCAGCACCTTGACAGGGGAGGGCGGGGAGCTGTTTTTT; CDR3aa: CASTLTGEGGELFF
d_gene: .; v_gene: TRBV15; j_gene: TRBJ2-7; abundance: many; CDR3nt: TGTGCCACCAGCAGGCTTAGCACCTACGAGCAGTACTTC; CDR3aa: CATSRLSTYEQYF
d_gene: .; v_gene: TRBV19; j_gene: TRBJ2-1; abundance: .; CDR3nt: TGTGCCAGACCCTGGCTGTGTGGGGCAAAGGGGAATGAGCAGTTCTTC; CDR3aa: CARPWLCGAKGNEQFF
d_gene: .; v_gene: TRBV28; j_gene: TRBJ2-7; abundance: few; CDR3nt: TGTGCCAGCAGGGGGGCGTTGGGGCCCGGGCACGAGCAGTACTTC; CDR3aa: CASRGALGPGHEQYF
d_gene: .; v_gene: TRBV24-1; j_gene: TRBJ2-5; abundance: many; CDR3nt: TGTGCCACCAGTGACCACACCCCGTACCAAGAGACCCAGTACTTC; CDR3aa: CATSDHTPYQETQYF
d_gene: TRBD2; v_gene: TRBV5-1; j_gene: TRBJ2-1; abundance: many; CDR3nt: TGCGCCAGCAGTTTTGGGAGGGCCTATGAGCAGTTCTTC; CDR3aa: CASSFGRAYEQFF
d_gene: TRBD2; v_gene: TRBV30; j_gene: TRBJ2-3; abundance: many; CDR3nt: TGTGCCTGCCGCGGGACTAGCGGGAGTTTCACAGATACGCAGTATTTT; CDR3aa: CACRGTSGSFTDTQYF
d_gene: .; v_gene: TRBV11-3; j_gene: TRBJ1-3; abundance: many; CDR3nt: TGTGCCAGCGCTCCCGGGGCAGCTGGAAACACCATATATTTT; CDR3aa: CASAPGAAGNTIYF
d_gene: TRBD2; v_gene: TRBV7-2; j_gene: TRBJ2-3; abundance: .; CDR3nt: TGTGCCAGCAGCCCTCGGGTAGCGGGAGCCACAGATACGCAGTATTTT; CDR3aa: CASSPRVAGATDTQYF
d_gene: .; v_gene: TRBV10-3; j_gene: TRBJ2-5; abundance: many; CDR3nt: TGTGCCATCAGGGGAGCAGGGGAGACCCAGTACTTC; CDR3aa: CAIRGAGETQYF
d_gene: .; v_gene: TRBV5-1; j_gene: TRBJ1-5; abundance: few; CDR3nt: TGCGCCAGCAGCTTGGAGGGGGGTAGCAATCAGCCCCAGCATTTT; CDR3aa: CASSLEGGSNQPQHF
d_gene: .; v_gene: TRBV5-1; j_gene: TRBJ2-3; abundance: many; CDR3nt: TGCGCCAGCAGCGGTAGGCAGACCCACACAGATACGCAGTATTTT; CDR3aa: CASSGRQTHTDTQYF
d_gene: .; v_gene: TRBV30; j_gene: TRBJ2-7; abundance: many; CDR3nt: TGTGCCTGGAGTGAGGAGGTGTACGAGCAGTACTTC; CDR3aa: CAWSEEVYEQYF
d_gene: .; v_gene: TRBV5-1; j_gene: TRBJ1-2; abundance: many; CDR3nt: TGCGCCAGCAGGCTGGGACCGAATAACTATGGCTACACCTTC; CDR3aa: CASRLGPNNYGYTF
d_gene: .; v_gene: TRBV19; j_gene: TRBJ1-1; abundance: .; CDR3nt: TGTGCCAGTAGCTGGACATCGCGGGACACTGAAGCTTTCTTT; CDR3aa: CASSWTSRDTEAFF
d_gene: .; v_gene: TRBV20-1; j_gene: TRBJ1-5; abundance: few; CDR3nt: TGCAGTGCTATTAGTAGTCAACCGGGCCGCCGGGCCAATCAGCCCCAGCATTTT; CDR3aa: CSAISSQPGRRANQPQHF
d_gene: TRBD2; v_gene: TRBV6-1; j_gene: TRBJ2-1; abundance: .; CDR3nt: TGTGCCAGCAGTCGAACGGGACTAGCGGGAGTGGGTGAGCAGTTCTTC; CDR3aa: CASSRTGLAGVGEQFF
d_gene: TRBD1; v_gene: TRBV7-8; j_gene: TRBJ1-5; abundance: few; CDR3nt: TGTGCCAGCAGCTTGGGACAGCCGTCCGCCCAGCATTTT; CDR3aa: CASSLGQPSAQHF
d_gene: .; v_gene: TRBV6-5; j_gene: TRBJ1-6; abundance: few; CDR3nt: TGTGCCAGCAGTTATCGGGGGGGCTCACCCCTCCACTTT; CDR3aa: CASSYRGGSPLHF
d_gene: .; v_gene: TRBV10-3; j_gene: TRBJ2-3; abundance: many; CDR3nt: TGTGCCATCATGTCCGACGGAAACACAGATACGCAGTATTTT; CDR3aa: CAIMSDGNTDTQYF
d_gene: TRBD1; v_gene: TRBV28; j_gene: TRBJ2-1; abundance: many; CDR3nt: TGTGCCAGCAGCCGGGACAGGGAGGACAATGAGCAGTTCTTC; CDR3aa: CASSRDREDNEQFF
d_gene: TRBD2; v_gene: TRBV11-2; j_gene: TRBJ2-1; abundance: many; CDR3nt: TGTGCCAGCAGCCGTGCTAGCGGGTACAATGAGCAGTTCTTC; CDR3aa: CASSRASGYNEQFF
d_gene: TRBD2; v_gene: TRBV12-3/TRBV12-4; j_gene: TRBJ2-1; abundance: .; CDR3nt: TGTGCCAGCACCACTGGGACTAGCGGGACCTACAATGAGCAGTTCTTC; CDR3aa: CASTTGTSGTYNEQFF
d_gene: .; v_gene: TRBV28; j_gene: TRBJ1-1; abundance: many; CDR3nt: TGTGCCAGCAGGTTCCCAAGAAACACTGAAGCTTTCTTT; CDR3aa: CASRFPRNTEAFF
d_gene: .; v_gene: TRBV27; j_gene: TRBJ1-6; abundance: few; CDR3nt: TGTGCCAGCAGTTTGGAAAGGGCTTATTCACCCCTCCACTTT; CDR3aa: CASSLERAYSPLHF
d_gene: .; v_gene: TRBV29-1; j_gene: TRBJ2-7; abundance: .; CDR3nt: TGCAGCGTTGTTTTGGGAGTCTGCGAGCAGTACTTC; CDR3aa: CSVVLGVCEQYF
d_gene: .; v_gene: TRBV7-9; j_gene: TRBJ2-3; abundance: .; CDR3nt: TGTGCCAGCAGCATCAGGGCCCTGGGCACAGATACGCAGTATTTT; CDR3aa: CASSIRALGTDTQYF
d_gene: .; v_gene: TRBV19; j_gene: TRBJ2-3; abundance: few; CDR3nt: TGTGCCAGTCTGTGGGAAGATACGCAGTATTTT; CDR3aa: CASLWEDTQYF
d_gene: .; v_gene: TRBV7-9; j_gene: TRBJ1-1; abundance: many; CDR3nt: TGTGCCAGCAGCTTACTTCAGACCCTGAACACTGAAGCTTTCTTT; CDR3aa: CASSLLQTLNTEAFF
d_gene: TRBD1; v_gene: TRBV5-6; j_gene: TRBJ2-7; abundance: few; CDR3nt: TGTGCCAGCAGAAGGACAGGGGGCTACGAGCAGTACTTC; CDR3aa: CASRRTGGYEQYF
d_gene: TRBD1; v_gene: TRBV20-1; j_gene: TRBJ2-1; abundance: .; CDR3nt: TGCAGTGCTCCCCTAGGGCGGACAGGAGAAAATGAGCAGTTCTTC; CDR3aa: CSAPLGRTGENEQFF
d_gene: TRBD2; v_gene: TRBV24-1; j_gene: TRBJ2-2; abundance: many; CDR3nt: TGTGCCACCAGTGATTTGAGGACTAGCGGGAACACCGGGGAGCTGTTTTTT; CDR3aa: CATSDLRTSGNTGELFF
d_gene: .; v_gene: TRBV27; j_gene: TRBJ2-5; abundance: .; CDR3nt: TGTGCCAGCAGTTTACTCGGACGGCAGGAGACCCAGTACTTC; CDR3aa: CASSLLGRQETQYF
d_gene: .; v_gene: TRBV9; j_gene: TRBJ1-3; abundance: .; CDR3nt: TGTGCCAGCAGCGCCCGGGACCTGGAGAGAAACACCATATATTTT; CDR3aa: CASSARDLERNTIYF
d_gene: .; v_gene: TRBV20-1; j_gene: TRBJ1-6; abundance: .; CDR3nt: TGCAGTGCTAGCGACGATCTTAATTCACCCCTCCACTTT; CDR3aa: CSASDDLNSPLHF
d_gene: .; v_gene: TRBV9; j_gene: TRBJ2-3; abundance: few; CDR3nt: TGTGCCAGCAGCGTTGGGGGCGGGCTGGTAGATACGCAGTATTTT; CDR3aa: CASSVGGGLVDTQYF
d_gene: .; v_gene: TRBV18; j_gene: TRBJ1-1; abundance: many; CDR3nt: TGTGCCAGCTCACCACTCAAGAACACTGAAGCTTTCTTT; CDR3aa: CASSPLKNTEAFF
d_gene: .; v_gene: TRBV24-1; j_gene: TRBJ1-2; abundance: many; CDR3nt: TGTGCCACCAGTGATTCTGCCTATGGCTACACCTTC; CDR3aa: CATSDSAYGYTF
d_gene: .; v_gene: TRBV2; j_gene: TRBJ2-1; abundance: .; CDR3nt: TGTGCCAGCAGTGTGGACTCAAACCCCTACAATGAGCAGTTCTTC; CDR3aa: CASSVDSNPYNEQFF
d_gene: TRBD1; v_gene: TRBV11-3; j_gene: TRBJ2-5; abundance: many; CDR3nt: TGTGCCAGCAGCTTAGGGGACAGGGGGCGAGAGACCCAGTACTTC; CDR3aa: CASSLGDRGRETQYF
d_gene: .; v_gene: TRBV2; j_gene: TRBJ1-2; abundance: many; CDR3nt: TGTGCCAGCAGTGACAGTAGGTTAAACTATGGCTACACCTTC; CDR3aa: CASSDSRLNYGYTF
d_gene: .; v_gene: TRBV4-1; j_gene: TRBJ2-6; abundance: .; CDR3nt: TGCGCCAGCAGCCAGCCCAGGTTCCCTGGGGCCAACGTCCTGACTTTC; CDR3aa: CASSQPRFPGANVLTF